This TCR beta chain was identified in a study of T-cell reconstitution after alpha-beta-depleted transplantation in children. Study results and limitations: Fresh T-cell production supplied most of the T-cell counts and diversity seen one year after transplant. It was surviving recipient T cells and thymic progenitors that gave some patients high TCRbeta diversity at day 60. Reported findings indicate that, about two months after transplant, alpha-beta T cells came from several hundred expanded clones, which were derived from non-depleted graft cells.

Unique molecular identifiers were used in preparing the TCRbeta library. In TCRdb, the PCR reads were re-called with MiXCR into one record per CDR3 protein. The sample has 400,000 to 550,000 distinct CDR3 sequences, about 10% seen once. The table lists this clonotype with many counts. Its matching antigen is unknown. CDR1 and CDR2 (germline): MNHEY, SMNVEV (reference sequence). The CDR3 totals 15 residues. Trimming cost V 2 bases and J 7 bases; bases outside gene matches: 6. This specimen was PBMCs, taken before TCRalphabeta/CD19-depleted stem cell transplant. The sequence came from a child aged 2 to 15 with inherited bone marrow failure, due to receive a stem cell transplant. The chain uses TRBV27 and TRBJ2-7, with 12 bases matching TRBD2. CDR3 sequence: CASSLRLAGDGEQYF. In DNA form, the CDR3 reads TGTGCCAGCAGTTTAAGACTAGCGGGAGATGGGGAGCAGTACTTC.